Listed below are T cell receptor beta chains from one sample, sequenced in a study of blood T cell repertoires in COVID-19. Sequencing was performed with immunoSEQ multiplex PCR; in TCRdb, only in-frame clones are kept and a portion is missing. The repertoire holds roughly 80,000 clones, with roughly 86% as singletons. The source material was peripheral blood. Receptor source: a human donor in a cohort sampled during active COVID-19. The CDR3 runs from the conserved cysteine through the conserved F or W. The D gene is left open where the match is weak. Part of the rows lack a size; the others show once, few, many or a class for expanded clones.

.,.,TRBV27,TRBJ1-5,CASSWGDSNQPQHF,TGTGCCAGCAGCTGGGGCGACAGCAATCAGCCCCAGCATTTT
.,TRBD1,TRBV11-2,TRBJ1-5,CASSLGGQSNQPQHF,TGTGCCAGCAGCTTAGGGGGACAGAGCAATCAGCCCCAGCATTTT
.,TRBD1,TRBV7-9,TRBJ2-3,CASSRINRQGAADTQYF,TGTGCCAGCAGCCGAATCAATCGACAGGGGGCGGCAGATACGCAGTATTTT
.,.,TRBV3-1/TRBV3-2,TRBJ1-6,CASSPQGSPLHF,TGTGCCAGCAGCCCCCAGGGTTCACCCCTCCACTTT
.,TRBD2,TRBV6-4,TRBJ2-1,CASSDSIRRGGYNEQFF,TGTGCCAGCAGTGACTCGATAAGGCGGGGGGGCTACAATGAGCAGTTCTTC
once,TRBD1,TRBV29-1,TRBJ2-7,CSGGQGGYEQYF,TGCAGCGGCGGACAGGGAGGCTACGAGCAGTACTTC
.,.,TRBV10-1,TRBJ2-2,CASSEYREVTGELFF,TGCGCCAGCAGTGAGTACAGGGAAGTGACCGGGGAGCTGTTTTTT
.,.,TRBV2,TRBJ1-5,CASSAAGSKNQPQHF,TGTGCCAGCAGTGCCGCGGGGAGTAAAAATCAGCCCCAGCATTTT
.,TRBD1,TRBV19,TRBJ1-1,CASSKTGDTEAFF,TGTGCCAGTAGTAAAACAGGGGACACTGAAGCTTTCTTT
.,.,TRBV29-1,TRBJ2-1,CSVSRGSYNEQFF,TGCAGCGTCTCCAGGGGCTCCTACAATGAGCAGTTCTTC
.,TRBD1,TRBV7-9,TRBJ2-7,CASSLETGHEQYF,TGTGCCAGCAGCTTGGAGACAGGGCACGAGCAGTACTTC
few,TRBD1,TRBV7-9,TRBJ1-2,CASSLAGQGPGYTF,TGTGCCAGCAGCTTGGCGGGACAGGGGCCCGGCTACACCTTC
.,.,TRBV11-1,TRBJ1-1,CASSLGPTVNTEAFF,TGTGCCAGCAGCTTAGGGCCGACAGTAAACACTGAAGCTTTCTTT
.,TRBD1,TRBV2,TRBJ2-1,CASRRQGSYNEQFF,TGTGCCAGCAGGAGACAGGGCTCCTACAATGAGCAGTTCTTC
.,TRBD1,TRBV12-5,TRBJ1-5,CASGPTGISNQPQHF,TGTGCTAGTGGACCGACAGGGATCAGCAATCAGCCCCAGCATTTT
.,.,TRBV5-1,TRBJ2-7,CASSFRTVPKEQYF,TGCGCCAGCAGCTTTAGGACAGTACCGAAAGAGCAGTACTTC
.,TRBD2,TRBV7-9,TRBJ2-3,CASSSTSGGRTDTQYF,TGTGCCAGCAGCTCGACTAGCGGGGGGCGCACAGATACGCAGTATTTT
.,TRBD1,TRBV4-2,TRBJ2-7,CASSQGVGDRRYF,TGTGCCAGCAGCCAAGGGGTGGGGGACAGGCGATACTTC
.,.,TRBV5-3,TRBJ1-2,CARSWREQAQGVGNYGYTF,TGTGCCAGAAGCTGGAGGGAACAAGCCCAGGGCGTCGGAAACTATGGCTACACCTTC
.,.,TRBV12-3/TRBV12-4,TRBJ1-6,CASSATDNSPLHF,TGTGCCAGCAGTGCTACTGATAATTCACCCCTCCACTTT
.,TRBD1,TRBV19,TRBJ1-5,CASKPGQGFGNQPQHF,TGTGCCAGCAAACCGGGACAGGGATTTGGCAATCAGCCCCAGCATTTT
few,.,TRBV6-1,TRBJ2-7,CASSEHRRSYEQYF,TGTGCCAGCAGTGAACACAGGCGCTCCTACGAGCAGTACTTC
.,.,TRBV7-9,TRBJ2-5,CASSLVVTSSRETQYF,TGTGCCAGCAGCTTAGTAGTGACTTCCAGTAGGGAGACCCAGTACTTC
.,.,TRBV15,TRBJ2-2,CATSREGLNTGELFF,TGTGCCACCAGCAGAGAGGGACTTAACACCGGGGAGCTGTTTTTT
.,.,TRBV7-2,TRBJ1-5,CASSLGGRMQPQHF,TGTGCCAGCAGCTTAGGGGGCCGAATGCAGCCCCAGCATTTT
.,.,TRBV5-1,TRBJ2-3,CASRPGPRTDTQYF,TGCGCCAGCCGACCAGGCCCCCGCACAGATACGCAGTATTTT
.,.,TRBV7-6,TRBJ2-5,CASSLEGGVETQYF,TGTGCCAGCAGCTTAGAGGGGGGGGTAGAGACCCAGTACTTC
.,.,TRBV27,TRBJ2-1,CASSLGWAASEQFF,TGTGCCAGCAGTTTAGGTTGGGCAGCAAGCGAGCAGTTCTTC
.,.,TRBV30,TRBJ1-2,CAWLPRGHPNYGYTF,TGTGCCTGGCTCCCCAGGGGACACCCTAACTATGGCTACACCTTC
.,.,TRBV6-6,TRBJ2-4,CASSYEVYIQYF,TGTGCCAGCAGTTACGAGGTTTACATTCAGTACTTC
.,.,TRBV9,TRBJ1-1,CASSVEGRHTEAFF,TGTGCCAGCAGCGTAGAAGGGAGACACACTGAAGCTTTCTTT
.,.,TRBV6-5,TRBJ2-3,CASTLYTDTQYF,TGTGCCAGCACCCTATACACAGATACGCAGTATTTT
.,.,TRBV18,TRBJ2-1,CASSPFLGENSNEQFF,TGTGCCAGCTCACCATTTCTAGGGGAAAATAGCAATGAGCAGTTCTTC
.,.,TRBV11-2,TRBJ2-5,CASSLVVREGTQYF,TGTGCCAGCAGCTTAGTGGTCAGGGAAGGGACCCAGTACTTC
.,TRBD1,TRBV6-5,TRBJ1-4,CASRADRNNEKLFF,TGTGCCAGCAGGGCGGACAGGAATAATGAAAAACTGTTTTTT
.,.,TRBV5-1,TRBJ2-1,CASSLEADTNEQFF,TGCGCCAGCAGCTTGGAAGCTGACACGAATGAGCAGTTCTTC
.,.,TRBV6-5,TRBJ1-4,CASGGHATNEKLFF,TGTGCCAGCGGCGGACACGCAACTAATGAAAAACTGTTTTTT
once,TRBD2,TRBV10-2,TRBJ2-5,CASSEASGIETQYF,TGCGCCAGCAGTGAGGCTAGCGGAATAGAGACCCAGTACTTC